Shown below are 28 T cell receptor beta chains from a single sample sequenced in a study of T cell repertoires in cytomegalovirus infection. The antigens of these receptors remain unknown. A single record per CDR3 protein comes from TCRdb applying MiXCR to the reads. In the table there are around 49,000 distinct CDR3 sequences, roughly a fifth of which are singletons. The sequencing used CD8+ T cells from cultured PBMCs, collected from culture after CMV antigen stimulation. These receptors were collected from a human donor in good health (CMV status not recorded). Some clones in this sample may be carry-over from other donors' samples.

V usage is TRBV7-9 and J usage is TRBJ2-1; a possible D gene is TRBD2 (6 bases). V gave up 7 bases and J gave up 6 bases, with 13 bases separating them. CDR1 and CDR2 from the germline V gene are SEHNR and FQNEAQ (reference sequence). The CDR3 runs to 13 residues. The chain's CDR3 is CASISSVLNEQFF. As DNA, the CDR3 is TGTGCCAGCATCTCTAGCGTTCTCAATGAGCAGTTCTTC.

The V call is TRBV7-6, the J call TRBJ2-5, with 10 bases aligning to TRBD1. Germline values: CDR1 SGHVS, CDR2 FNYEAQ. The CDR3 loop spans 15 amino acids. V shed 5 bases, J shed 5 bases, and the junction held 8 bases outside the gene matches. The CDR3 bases are TGTGCCAGCAGCGGAGACAGGGGGCTAGGGGAGACCCAGTACTTC. It yields the protein CASSGDRGLGETQYF. The full variable domain, with the rest looked up from reference TRBV7-6 and TRBJ2-5, is GAGVSQSPRYKVTKRGQDVALRCDPISGHVSLYWYRQALGQGPEFLTYFNYEAQQDKSGLPNDRFSAERPEGSISTLTIQRTEQRDSAMYRCASSGDRGLGETQYFGPGTRLLVL.

The chain carries TRBV7-9 and TRBJ1-5; 10 bases are shared with TRBD1. The CDR3 length is 15 residues. With V trimmed by 4 bases and J by 5 bases, 5 bases remained unmatched. Germline CDR1 SEHNR, CDR2 FQNEAQ (reference sequence). CDR3: CASSWGTGDDQPQHF. The CDR3 DNA sequence: TGTGCCAGCAGCTGGGGGACAGGGGACGATCAGCCCCAGCATTTT.

This chain connects TRBV28 to TRBJ1-2; 9 bases fit TRBD1. From germline, CDR1 is MDHEN and CDR2 SYDVKM. Losses at the gene ends were 8 bases for V and 8 bases for J; bases not matched to a gene: 3. The CDR3 runs 11 residues. CDR3 DNA sequence: TGTGCCAGCGGGACAGGGCCCGGCTACACCTTC. Residues: CASGTGPGYTF.

The CDR3 DNA follows: TGTGCCAGCAGTGGGGGGGAGCAGTTCTTC. It codes for CASSGGEQFF. The chain carries TRBV7-8 and TRBJ2-1; a possible D gene is TRBD2 (6 bases). V was cut by 6 bases and J by 10 bases, with 7 bases left in between. The CDR3 is 10 residues long. Germline V gives CDR1 SGHVS, CDR2 FQNEAQ. The full variable domain, in which reference TRBV7-8 and TRBJ2-1 provide the parts outside the CDR3, is GAGVSQSPRYKVAKRGQDVALRCDPISGHVSLFWYQQALGQGPEFLTYFQNEAQLDKSGLPSDRFFAERPEGSVSTLKIQRTQQEDSAVYLCASSGGEQFFGPGTRLTVL.

This clonotype was seen many times. The chain couples TRBV7-2 to TRBJ2-1; D unresolved. This CDR3 comprises 18 residues. CDR1 SGHTA and CDR2 FQGNSA come from the germline V gene. V lost 3 bases and J 1 base, leaving 19 bases between the germline ends. The CDR3 sequence is CASSFDTERSSSYNEQFF. Written as DNA, the CDR3 is TGTGCCAGCAGCTTTGACACGGAAAGGAGCTCTTCCTACAATGAGCAGTTCTTC. The full variable domain, with the rest looked up from reference TRBV7-2 and TRBJ2-1, is GAGVSQSPSNKVTEKGKDVELRCDPISGHTALYWYRQSLGQGLEFLIYFQGNSAPDKSGLPSDRFSAERTGGSVSTLTIQRTQQEDSAVYLCASSFDTERSSSYNEQFFGPGTRLTVL.

The gene calls are TRBV20-1 and TRBJ1-2; TRBD1 matches 9 bases. This CDR3 is built from 13 residues. The V and J ends lost 6 bases and 4 bases, in that order; junction bases with no gene match: 6. Germline CDR1 is DFQATT and CDR2 is SNEGSKA (reference sequence). This chain's CDR3 is CSALPDRGYGYTF. The DNA for the CDR3 is TGCAGTGCCCTCCCGGACAGGGGCTATGGCTACACCTTC.

This clonotype was seen a handful of times. This rearrangement joins TRBV7-6 to TRBJ1-5; D possibly corresponds to TRBD1 (6 bases). This CDR3 is 15 amino acids long. V gave up 5 bases and J gave up 3 bases, with 14 bases separating them. The germline gives CDR1 SGHVS, CDR2 FNYEAQ. The CDR3 here is CASSPLTGYNQPQHF. The CDR3 DNA sequence: TGTGCCAGCAGCCCCCTGACAGGATACAATCAGCCCCAGCATTTT.

This clonotype was observed a few times. Here the CDR3 DNA reads TGTGCCAGTTCGGACAGGTCCTACGAGCAGTACTTC. It codes for CASSDRSYEQYF. The rearrangement links TRBV19 to TRBJ2-7; TRBD1 agrees at 7 bases. The CDR3 length is 12 residues. Germline trimming cut 8 bases from V and 1 base from J; bases unmatched to any gene: 2. CDR1 is LNHDA, CDR2 SQIVND, per germline (reference sequence).

This clonotype was seen only a few times. The chain uses TRBV4-1 and TRBJ1-5; D possibly corresponds to TRBD1 (6 bases). V was pared by 0 bases and J by 3 bases, with 12 bases between. The CDR3 consists of 16 residues. Germline V CDR1 and CDR2: MGHRA, YSYEKL. In nucleotides, the CDR3 is TGCGCCAGCAGCCAAGAGGGGGCAGGCGTCAATCAGCCCCAGCATTTT. Residues: CASSQEGAGVNQPQHF.

This clonotype has just a few counts. V is TRBV28 and J is TRBJ2-5; 7 nucleotides agree with TRBD2. The V and J ends lost 7 bases and 9 bases, in that order; junction bases with no gene match: 20. CDR3 size: 16 residues. In germline, CDR1 is MDHEN, CDR2 SYDVKM. The CDR3 protein is CASITARDYRISPQYF. The DNA of the CDR3 is TGTGCCAGCATCACGGCCCGGGACTACCGTATTTCGCCCCAGTACTTC.

This clonotype was seen only a few times. The chain combines TRBV10-3 with TRBJ1-5; a possible D gene is TRBD1 (6 bases). The CDR3 has 14 residues. CDR1 and CDR2 from the germline V gene are ENHRY and SYGVKD. The V gene lost 2 bases and the J gene lost 4 bases, with 9 bases spanning the gap. The CDR3 nucleotides are TGTGCCATCAGTGAGACAGGGACTAATCAGCCCCAGCATTTT. As protein: CAISETGTNQPQHF.

V usage is TRBV9 and J usage is TRBJ2-7; 8 positions agree with TRBD1. With V trimmed by 3 bases and J by 6 bases, 11 bases remained unmatched. Germline CDR1 and CDR2: SGDLS and YYNGEE. The length of the CDR3 is 15 residues. The CDR3 sequence: CASSATDREQSEQYF. The DNA of the CDR3 is TGTGCCAGCAGCGCGACGGACAGGGAACAGAGCGAGCAGTACTTC. The whole variable domain, remainder taken from reference TRBV9 and TRBJ2-7, is DSGVTQTPKHLITATGQRVTLRCSPRSGDLSVYWYQQSLDQGLQFLIQYYNGEERAKGNILERFSAQQFPDLHSELNLSSLELGDSALYFCASSATDREQSEQYFGPGTRLTVT.

This chain joins TRBV7-9 and TRBJ2-7, with 7 nucleotides matching TRBD1. The germline gives CDR1 SEHNR, CDR2 FQNEAQ (reference sequence). The V gene end was trimmed by 5 bases and the J gene end by 2 bases; junction bases not matched to a gene: 9. The CDR3 consists of 15 residues. This chain's CDR3 is CASSLPTGWAYEQYF. As DNA, the CDR3 is TGTGCCAGCAGCCTACCGACAGGGTGGGCCTACGAGCAGTACTTC.

This clonotype was detected only a few times. The junction shows a germline mismatch at one end, possibly a read error. The chain combines TRBV4-1 with TRBJ2-2, with D perhaps TRBD2 (6 bases). Germline V gene lookup returns CDR1 MGHRA and CDR2 YSYEKL. This CDR3 is 15 amino acids long. The CDR3 sequence is CTSSIAEANTGELFF. The DNA of the CDR3 is TGTACCAGCAGCATAGCGGAAGCGAACACCGGGGAGCTGTTTTTT.

This rearrangement joins TRBV27 to TRBJ1-3; D is unresolved. V was trimmed by 3 bases and J by 4 bases, leaving 7 bases between them. The CDR3 runs 13 residues. In germline, CDR1 is MNHEY, CDR2 SMNVEV (reference sequence). The CDR3 coding sequence is TGTGCCAGCAGTTTGGGTCTCGGAAACACCATATATTTT. Encoded protein: CASSLGLGNTIYF.

This clonotype was seen repeatedly, ten times or more. J is TRBJ2-3 and V is TRBV7-2, with TRBD1 as a possible D gene (5 bases). This CDR3 is 17 amino acids long. From germline, CDR1 is SGHTA and CDR2 FQGNSA. V dropped 5 bases and J dropped 3 bases, with 21 bases sitting between them. The CDR3 DNA reads as TGTGCCAGCAGCCCCGACAGTTTCGCGATGAGGACAGATACGCAGTATTTT. Its protein product is CASSPDSFAMRTDTQYF.

To note about this clonotype: This may arise from a read error, as a much more abundant clone is one base away. The rearrangement joins TRBV7-2 to TRBJ1-1; D unclear. Trimming stripped 6 bases from V and 8 bases from J, with 16 bases between. CDR1 and CDR2 (germline): SGHTA, FQGNSA. The CDR3 has 13 residues. CDR3 sequence reads: CASRVCGLREAFF. In DNA form, the CDR3 reads TGTGCCAGCAGAGTCTGTGGGTTGAGGGAAGCTTTCTTT.

The chain joins TRBV28 to TRBJ1-5; D is possibly TRBD1 (5 bases). The length of the CDR3 is 16 residues. CDR1 and CDR2 (germline): MDHEN, SYDVKM. V lost 2 bases and J lost 0, with 11 bases in between. Here the CDR3 DNA reads TGTGCCAGCAGTTTAGGGGCGGGGATTAGCAATCAGCCCCAGCATTTT. Amino acids: CASSLGAGISNQPQHF.

J is TRBJ2-2 and V is TRBV4-3; TRBD1 matches 9 bases. Losses at the gene ends were 2 bases for V and 5 bases for J; bases not matched to a gene: 3. The germline CDR1 and CDR2 sequences are LGHNA and YSLEER. CDR3 size: 15 residues. This CDR3 is CASSQRTGATGELFF. The CDR3 bases are TGCGCCAGCAGCCAACGGACAGGGGCGACCGGGGAGCTGTTTTTT.

The rearrangement uses TRBV6-2 or TRBV6-3 and TRBJ2-1, with TRBD1 matching 7 bases. The CDR3 is 15 residues long. Trimming removed 5 bases from V and 9 bases from J; junction bases left unmatched: 13. CDR1 is MNHEY and CDR2 is SVGEGT in the germline V gene. The CDR3 sequence is CASSPLPLDRAEQFF. The CDR3 DNA reads as TGTGCCAGCAGTCCACTACCCCTCGACAGGGCTGAGCAGTTCTTC.

The rearrangement links TRBV7-9 to TRBJ2-1; the D is unclear. CDR1 and CDR2 from the germline V gene are SEHNR and FQNEAQ (reference sequence). The germline V and J ends were trimmed by 1 base and 5 bases, with 9 bases remaining between them. This CDR3 has 14 amino acids. The chain's CDR3 is CASSLELGNNEQFF. The CDR3 bases are TGTGCCAGCAGCTTAGAACTGGGAAACAATGAGCAGTTCTTC.

V usage is TRBV7-6 and J usage is TRBJ1-1, with 7 nucleotides matching TRBD1. The V and J ends lost 4 bases and 5 bases, in that order; junction bases with no gene match: 4. This CDR3 is built from 13 residues. CDR1 is SGHVS, CDR2 FNYEAQ, per germline. The CDR3 DNA reads TGTGCCAGCAGCTCAGCACAGGGGACTGAAGCTTTCTTT. This encodes CASSSAQGTEAFF.

In its sample, this clonotype was seen many times. V gene TRBV27 combines with J gene TRBJ2-1; no firm D call. The CDR3 spans 17 residues. V dropped 3 bases and J dropped 0 bases, with 15 bases sitting between them. Looked up from germline, CDR1 is MNHEY and CDR2 is SMNVEV (reference sequence). The CDR3 region is CASSLVNGWSSYNEQFF. In DNA form, the CDR3 reads TGTGCCAGCAGTTTGGTTAATGGGTGGAGCTCCTACAATGAGCAGTTCTTC.

The J gene is TRBJ2-5, the V gene TRBV25-1; maybe TRBD1 (6 bases). The V end lost 5 bases, the J end lost 5 bases, and 15 bases lay between the germline ends. The CDR3 loop spans 14 amino acids. Germline CDR1 MGHDK, CDR2 SYGVNS. The CDR3 reads CASSPGDRLETQYF. The CDR3 DNA reads as TGTGCCAGCAGTCCAGGGGACCGGTTGGAGACCCAGTACTTC. The whole variable domain, filled in from reference TRBV25-1 and TRBJ2-5, reads EADIYQTPRYLVIGTGKKITLECSQTMGHDKMYWYQQDPGMELHLIHYSYGVNSTEKGDLSSESTVSRIRTEHFPLTLESARPSHTSQYLCASSPGDRLETQYFGPGTRLLVL.

V is TRBV12-5 and J is TRBJ2-7; TRBD1 matches 10 bases. Germline CDR1 and CDR2: LGHNT and FRNRAP. Losses at the gene ends were 7 bases for V and 2 bases for J; bases not matched to a gene: 5. CDR3 length: 14 amino acids. Here the CDR3 reads CASARTGGAYEQYF. CDR3 coding DNA: TGTGCTAGTGCCAGGACAGGGGGGGCCTACGAGCAGTACTTC.

This chain joins TRBV27 and TRBJ2-3; the D gene could be TRBD1 or TRBD2 (6 bases each). Trimming cost V 6 bases and J 9 bases, with 25 bases left between them. CDR3 length: 16 amino acids. Germline values: CDR1 MNHEY, CDR2 SMNVEV (reference sequence). The CDR3 reads CASSPRGGGVLWTQYF. CDR3 nucleotide sequence: TGTGCCAGCAGCCCCAGGGGCGGAGGGGTTCTTTGGACGCAGTATTTT.

This clonotype was found many times. The chain couples TRBV7-9 to TRBJ2-3, with D perhaps TRBD1 or TRBD2 (5 bases each). The CDR3 is 13 amino acids. The germline V gene has CDR1 SEHNR and CDR2 FQNEAQ (reference sequence). V lost 4 bases to trimming and J lost 9 bases, with 14 bases between them. The CDR3: CASSSGTDKTQYF. CDR3 bases: TGTGCCAGCAGCTCCGGGACCGACAAAACGCAGTATTTT.